The 27 T cell receptor beta chains below all came from one sample that was sequenced in a study of human T cells and chemical hapten exposure (dated by TCRdb to 2020 to 2023). Libraries were prepared through RACE. Sequencer: NextSeq 500. Clones were called with MiXCR by TCRdb after fastp trimmed the public reads at Q25, and only in-frame beta chains were retained. Identical CDR3 proteins give one entry, which carries the most common genes and DNA. The sample includes around 110,000 distinct CDR3 sequences, with 9.5% to 13% observed a single time. The ten largest clonotypes hold about 1.4% of the sample. The sample's time point label is to be understood as: patch test 1, 2 weeks after DPC sensitization. The treatment or condition label of this sample denotes: therapeutic diphenylcyclopropenone sensitization with weekly scalp DPC. This sample comprised whole blood, obtained in connection with sensitization to the hapten diphenylcyclopropenone (DPC). The receptor set was obtained from a woman between 45 and 60 years old with alopecia areata. Some clones in this sample may be carry-over from other donors' samples.

This clonotype was detected many times. The chain couples TRBV7-8 to TRBJ2-7; 9 bases line up with TRBD2. Germline V lookup: CDR1 SGHVS, CDR2 FQNEAQ. J gave up 1 base and V 4 bases, and 8 bases lay outside the gene matches. This CDR3 is 16 amino acids long. CDR3 bases: TGTGCCAGCAGCTACAGTAGCGGGGGCCGTTCCTACGAGCAGTACTTC. Amino acid sequence: CASSYSSGGRSYEQYF.

This clonotype was detected many times. The gene calls are TRBV7-2 and TRBJ2-5; maybe TRBD1 (6 bases). Germline CDR1 SGHTA, CDR2 FQGNSA. The length of the CDR3 is 14 residues. V was trimmed by 4 bases and J by 4 bases, leaving 13 bases between them. This CDR3 reads CASSSTGLRETQYF. The CDR3 nucleotides read TGTGCCAGCAGCTCCACAGGGTTGCGAGAGACCCAGTACTTC.

This clonotype was found a few times. V usage is TRBV27 and J usage is TRBJ2-1, with D perhaps matching TRBD2 (5 bases). The V end lost 1 base, the J end lost 9 bases, and 10 bases lay between the germline ends. Germline CDR1 MNHEY, CDR2 SMNVEV (reference sequence). The CDR3 runs 13 residues. CDR3 in amino acids: CASSLLGDTEQFF. As DNA, the CDR3 is TGTGCCAGCAGTTTATTGGGAGACACTGAGCAGTTCTTC.

The chain employs TRBV28 and TRBJ2-7, with 7 bases lining up with TRBD1. The CDR3 has 14 residues. Per germline, CDR1 MDHEN and CDR2 SYDVKM. Trimming took 7 bases from V and 0 from J; bases not matched to a gene: 6. The CDR3: CASTAGTASYEQYF. The CDR3 coding sequence is TGTGCCAGCACCGCCGGGACAGCCTCCTACGAGCAGTACTTC.

The chain joins TRBV3-1 to TRBJ1-4; D uncertain. Germline V gives CDR1 LGHDT, CDR2 YNNKEL (reference sequence). V shed 0 bases and J shed 8 bases, with 13 bases lying between them. This CDR3 is built from 15 residues. The CDR3 DNA sequence: TGTGCCAGCAGCCAAGAGGGCCGCTTCGGGGAAAAACTGTTTTTT. Its translation is CASSQEGRFGEKLFF.

The chain joins TRBV12-3 or TRBV12-4 to TRBJ1-1, with 8 bases matching TRBD1. J was trimmed by 11 bases and V by 6 bases; bases with no gene match: 14. The CDR3 runs 14 residues. The CDR3 DNA reads TGTGCCAGCAGCGAACGGGAGGCCAGGGGGCAGGCTTTCTTT. Translating gives CASSEREARGQAFF.

This clonotype was recorded many times. This chain links TRBV12-3 or TRBV12-4 with TRBJ2-2; D not resolved. CDR3 length equals 13 residues. V dropped 6 bases and J dropped 5 bases, with 10 bases sitting between them. Here the CDR3 reads CASSLRLTGELFF. The CDR3 bases are TGTGCCAGCAGCCTCCGGTTAACCGGGGAGCTGTTTTTT.

This sequence joins TRBV7-9 and TRBJ2-4; 9 nucleotides align to TRBD1. Unmatched junction bases numbered 13, after V lost 6 bases and J lost 7 bases. The CDR3 covers 16 residues. CDR1 and CDR2 from the germline V gene are SEHNR and FQNEAQ (reference sequence). CDR3 DNA: TGTGCCAGCAGTGCCACCGGACAGGGGTCGTGGAACATTCAGTACTTC. Protein: CASSATGQGSWNIQYF.

This clonotype was observed many times. The V and J genes are TRBV7-9 and TRBJ2-5; TRBD2 matches 14 bases. This CDR3 has 17 amino acids. V was pared by 0 bases and J by 2 bases, with 2 bases of the junction left unmatched. In germline, CDR1 is SEHNR, CDR2 FQNEAQ (reference sequence). In DNA form, the CDR3 reads TGTGCCAGCAGCTTAGCCGGGACTAGCGGGGGTCAAGAGACCCAGTACTTC. Translating it yields CASSLAGTSGGQETQYF.

The rearrangement uses TRBV29-1 and TRBJ2-2, with 11 bases aligning to TRBD2. J lost 4 bases, V lost 7 bases, and 5 bases had no gene match. CDR1 is SQVTM and CDR2 is ANQGSEA in the germline V gene. The CDR3 contains 14 residues. As DNA, the CDR3 is TGCAGCGGTGGGACTAGCGGAACCACCGGGGAGCTGTTTTTT. Protein product: CSGGTSGTTGELFF.

CDR3 region: CASSRLAGGGTEQYF. The CDR3 DNA reads as TGTGCCAGCAGTCGACTAGCGGGGGGAGGTACCGAGCAGTACTTC. V and J are TRBV28 and TRBJ2-7; TRBD2 agrees at 13 bases. CDR1 and CDR2 (germline): MDHEN, SYDVKM. After removal of 5 bases from V and 6 bases from J, the junction contained 7 bases not matched to a gene. The CDR3 contains 15 residues.

There are many counts of this clonotype. This chain connects TRBV6-5 to TRBJ1-6; a weak D match, TRBD1 (6 bases). The CDR3 is made up of 14 amino acids. Per germline, CDR1 MNHEY and CDR2 SVGAGI. Trimming cost V 2 bases and J 11 bases, with 13 bases left between them. The CDR3 DNA sequence: TGTGCCAGCAGTTACGAGGGGGGGAGGACACCCCTCCACTTT. Its protein is CASSYEGGRTPLHF.

This clonotype was seen at least ten times. The genes are TRBV28 and TRBJ2-1; D gene unclear. The CDR3 is 17 amino acids. V was trimmed by 3 bases and J by 0 bases, leaving 15 bases between them. The V gene's germline CDR1 is MDHEN and CDR2 SYDVKM. CDR3 sequence: CASSLFPRLSSYNEQFF. In nucleotides, the CDR3 is TGTGCCAGCAGTTTGTTCCCCCGGCTCAGCTCCTACAATGAGCAGTTCTTC.

This clonotype was detected many times. The rearrangement joins TRBV6-2 or TRBV6-3 to TRBJ1-5; weak D call: TRBD1 (6 bases). The CDR3 spans 18 residues. Trimming cost V 2 bases and J 0 bases, with 17 bases left between them. In germline, CDR1 is MNHEY, CDR2 SVGEGT. DNA for the CDR3: TGTGCCAGCAGTTACCAGTTAATACAGGGTCGTAGCAATCAGCCCCAGCATTTT. It encodes CASSYQLIQGRSNQPQHF.

CDR3 sequence reads: CAREYLGSGRDNEQFF. DNA for the CDR3: TGCGCCAGAGAATACTTAGGTAGCGGGAGGGACAATGAGCAGTTCTTC. The chain carries TRBV4-1 and TRBJ2-1, with 11 bases fitting TRBD2. This CDR3 is 16 amino acids long. Looked up from germline, CDR1 is MGHRA and CDR2 is YSYEKL. V trimming: 9 bases; J trimming: 5 bases; junction bases outside the gene matches: 12.

This clonotype was observed a few times. The V call is TRBV6-5, the J call TRBJ2-7; D call uncertain. The CDR3 has 15 residues. Trimming left V 2 bases short and J 4 bases short, with 15 bases between. Per germline, CDR1 MNHEY and CDR2 SVGAGI. The CDR3 loop is CASSYPASGRYEQYF. The DNA for the CDR3 is TGTGCCAGCAGTTACCCCGCCTCGGGCAGGTACGAGCAGTACTTC.

This clonotype was seen many times. The rearrangement uses TRBV6-6 and TRBJ1-2; D not certain. With 5 bases removed from V and 4 bases from J, the gap between germline ends came to 11 bases. This CDR3 has 13 amino acids. In germline, CDR1 is MNHNY, CDR2 SVGAGI (reference sequence). The CDR3 DNA reads TGTGCCAGCAGTCCCTCCGCAGCCTATGGCTACACCTTC. Translated, it gives CASSPSAAYGYTF.

The sample holds a few counts of this clonotype. The rearrangement links TRBV4-2 to TRBJ2-3, with 7 bases aligning to TRBD2. The V segment lost 0 bases and the J segment 6 bases; nucleotides outside the gene matches: 9. Germline CDR1 LGHNA, CDR2 YNFKEQ. CDR3 length: 16 residues. CDR3 loop: CASSQDASLAVDTQYF. CDR3 nucleotides: TGTGCCAGCAGCCAAGATGCCTCGCTAGCGGTGGATACGCAGTATTTT.

This clonotype was seen only a few times. The rearrangement links TRBV11-2 to TRBJ1-6, with D maybe TRBD1 (5 bases). Germline loops: CDR1 SGHAT, CDR2 FQNNGV. Trimming removed 1 base from V and 2 bases from J, with 6 bases in between. The CDR3 runs to 15 residues. The CDR3 nucleotides are TGTGCCAGCAGCTTAGGGGGACCCTATAATTCACCCCTCCACTTT. Translating it yields CASSLGGPYNSPLHF.

In this sample, this clonotype turned up a few times. The chain links TRBV3-1 to TRBJ1-1, with D perhaps matching TRBD1 (6 bases). The V and J ends lost 6 bases and 7 bases respectively, with 9 bases between them. The CDR3 sequence is 11 residues long. The germline V gene has CDR1 LGHDT and CDR2 YNNKEL (reference sequence). The CDR3 coding sequence is TGTGCCAGCAGACAGGGCGGTGAAGCTTTCTTT. Translated, it gives CASRQGGEAFF.

This clonotype was detected ten times or more. The chain joins TRBV3-1 to TRBJ2-4; 7 positions agree with TRBD1. The CDR3 has 19 residues. CDR1 is LGHDT, CDR2 YNNKEL, per germline (reference sequence). Losses at the gene ends were 4 bases for V and 2 bases for J; bases not matched to a gene: 17. The CDR3 DNA reads TGTGCCAGCAGCCTTAATTATGGGGACAGCATCTCTTCCAAAAACATTCAGTACTTC. This sequence encodes CASSLNYGDSISSKNIQYF.

The chain recombines TRBV9 with TRBJ2-7; perhaps TRBD1 as D (5 bases). V lost 1 base to trimming and J lost 0 bases, with 8 bases between them. The CDR3 runs 14 residues. Germline V CDR1 and CDR2: SGDLS, YYNGEE. This CDR3 reads CASSVRGFSYEQYF. DNA of the CDR3: TGTGCCAGCAGCGTAAGGGGCTTCTCCTACGAGCAGTACTTC.

This clonotype has just a few counts. The rearrangement joins TRBV28 to TRBJ2-1, with D uncertain. CDR1 MDHEN and CDR2 SYDVKM come from the germline V gene. The V gene lost 2 bases and the J gene lost 5 bases, with 4 bases spanning the gap. This CDR3 is 12 amino acids long. The CDR3 DNA is TGTGCCAGCAGTTTAAGGCACAATGAGCAGTTCTTC. This codes for CASSLRHNEQFF.

The chain carries TRBV2 and TRBJ2-6; D is ambiguous. The CDR3 is 15 amino acids. Germline lookup yields CDR1 SNHLY and CDR2 FYNNEI. Trimming stripped 6 bases from V and 1 base from J, with 10 bases between. The CDR3 nucleotides are TGTGCCAGCAGGGTTCACGGGTCTGGGGCCAACGTCCTGACTTTC. Encoded protein: CASRVHGSGANVLTF.

There are many counts of this clonotype. The chain is built from TRBV10-3 and TRBJ1-1; D is perhaps TRBD1 (5 bases). The CDR3 extends over 13 amino acids. CDR1 and CDR2 from the germline V gene are ENHRY and SYGVKD. V was shortened by 7 bases and J by 2 bases, with 11 bases between the two germline ends. In nucleotides, the CDR3 is TGTGCCATCATGTTACAGGCAAACACTGAAGCTTTCTTT. Protein sequence: CAIMLQANTEAFF.

There are many counts of this clonotype. This sequence joins TRBV11-2 and TRBJ2-3, with D possibly being TRBD2 (6 bases). This CDR3 contains 16 residues. V was shortened by 0 bases and J by 6 bases, with 16 bases between the two germline ends. Per germline, CDR1 SGHAT and CDR2 FQNNGV. CDR3 loop: CASSLEGDSSLDTQYF. The CDR3, as DNA: TGTGCCAGCAGCTTAGAGGGGGACTCCAGTTTGGATACGCAGTATTTT.

The chain combines TRBV4-3 with TRBJ2-3; TRBD1 is a possible D gene (5 bases). Germline V gene data show CDR1 as LGHNA and CDR2 as YSLEER. The CDR3 has 16 amino acids. Trimming cost V 0 bases and J 3 bases, with 13 bases left between them. CDR3 nucleotide sequence: TGCGCCAGCAGCCAAGAAGTCAGGGTTCGGACAGATACGCAGTATTTT. Encoded protein: CASSQEVRVRTDTQYF.